The 8 T cell receptor beta chains below come from one sample, sequenced in a study of CD8+ T cells in alopecia areata. Sequencing relied on a cDNA template that was reverse transcribed from extracted RNA. Sequencing used immunoSEQ multiplex PCR; TCRdb keeps in-frame clones, though not all of them. The table lists 140,000 to 150,000 clones, around 60% of them singletons, with about 6.8% in the top ten. The material sequenced was CD4+ T cells sorted from blood, taken at week 0. The receptors originated from a human donor with alopecia areata.

This chain connects TRBV7-9 to TRBJ1-5, with a weak D call TRBD1 (6 bases). Germline V lookup: CDR1 SEHNR, CDR2 FQNEAQ (reference sequence). The CDR3 runs to 15 residues. V was trimmed by 5 bases and J by 3 bases, leaving 14 bases between them. CDR3 loop: CASSESWGPNQPQHF. CDR3 nucleotides: TGTGCCAGCAGCGAGTCGTGGGGGCCCAATCAGCCCCAGCATTTT. The full variable domain, with the rest looked up from reference TRBV7-9 and TRBJ1-5, is DTGVSQNPRHKITKRGQNVTFRCDPISEHNRLYWYRQTLGQGPEFLTYFQNEAQLEKSRLLSDRFSAERPKGSFSTLEIQRTEQGDSAMYLCASSESWGPNQPQHFGDGTRLSIL.

V is TRBV5-1 and J is TRBJ1-2, with 9 bases identical to TRBD1. Germline CDR1 reads SGHRS; CDR2 reads YFSETQ. The CDR3 sequence is 14 residues long. The V segment lost 6 bases and the J segment 10 bases; nucleotides outside the gene matches: 13. The CDR3 here is CASTRDREETPYTF. CDR3 nucleotides: TGCGCCAGCACCAGGGACAGGGAGGAGACCCCCTACACCTTC.

The rearrangement joins TRBV10-3 to TRBJ2-1; either TRBD1 or TRBD2 may fit D (6 bases each). There are 16 residues in the CDR3. CDR1 is ENHRY and CDR2 is SYGVKD in the germline V gene. Trimming left V 0 bases short and J 6 bases short, with 15 bases between. This CDR3 is CAISESKGGSGNEQFF. CDR3 in DNA: TGTGCCATCAGTGAGTCGAAGGGGGGAAGCGGCAATGAGCAGTTCTTC.

The gene calls are TRBV19 and TRBJ2-2; 10 nucleotides align to TRBD2. The CDR3 is 15 residues long. Germline V gene data show CDR1 as LNHDA and CDR2 as SQIVND (reference sequence). Trimming cost V 6 bases and J 5 bases; bases outside gene matches: 6. This chain's CDR3 is CASRERGGPTGELFF. The DNA for the CDR3 is TGTGCCAGTAGAGAGCGGGGGGGCCCAACCGGGGAGCTGTTTTTT.

The chain links TRBV18 to TRBJ2-7, with D possibly being TRBD2 (6 bases). V was trimmed by 6 bases and J by 0 bases, leaving 12 bases between them. Germline V gives CDR1 KGHSH, CDR2 LQKENI. There are 14 residues in the CDR3. CDR3 in DNA: TGTGCCAGCTCTGTTCGGAGGGGCTCCTACGAGCAGTACTTC. Residues: CASSVRRGSYEQYF.

A few counts support this clone. V usage is TRBV7-2 and J usage is TRBJ1-5; 7 bases map to TRBD1. Germline values: CDR1 SGHTA, CDR2 FQGNSA. The CDR3 runs 14 residues. With 5 bases clipped from V and 1 base from J, the junction kept 2 bases outside the gene matches. CDR3 sequence reads: CASSPTGSNQPQHF. The CDR3 DNA reads as TGTGCCAGCAGCCCGACAGGGAGCAATCAGCCCCAGCATTTT.

This clone appeared a few times. Other DNA sequences in the same sample also yield this CDR3. The rearrangement joins TRBV18 to TRBJ2-3, with D possibly matching TRBD2 (6 bases). CDR3 length equals 13 residues. CDR1 KGHSH and CDR2 LQKENI come from the germline V gene. With 4 bases removed from V and 2 bases from J, the gap between germline ends came to 7 bases. CDR3 sequence reads: CASSREDTDTQYF. Here the CDR3 DNA reads TGTGCCAGCTCACGGGAGGACACAGATACGCAGTATTTT. The complete variable domain, with remaining parts taken from reference TRBV18 and TRBJ2-3, reads NAGVMQNPRHLVRRRGQEARLRCSPMKGHSHVYWYRQLPEEGLKFMVYLQKENIIDESGMPKERFSAEFPKEGPSILRIQQVVRGDSAAYFCASSREDTDTQYFGPGTRLTVL.

The chain recombines TRBV6-5 with TRBJ1-2; 7 bases map to TRBD1. Germline CDR1 MNHEY, CDR2 SVGAGI. This CDR3 spans 13 amino acids. The junction had 5 bases not matched to a gene; V was cut back by 7 bases and J by 3 bases. The CDR3 region has the DNA TGTGCCAGCATTAGCAGGGGGGACTATGGCTACACCTTC. This gives the protein CASISRGDYGYTF.